This T cell receptor beta chain was sequenced in a study of cytomegalovirus exposure and HLA in healthy donors. Study-level findings and limits: The presence/absence work took it that sequencing depth was about the same across donors. At a 0.05 false discovery rate, a later analysis found 15,000 to 20,000 TCR beta sequences to be associated with HLA alleles.

Per the germline V gene, CDR1 is MGHDK and CDR2 is SYGVNS. Unmatched junction bases numbered 3, after V lost 2 bases and J lost 1 base. The CDR3 covers 15 residues. The PCR used 60 Vbeta and 13 Jbeta primers. Clones were read by immunoSEQ multiplex PCR, and TCRdb kept only the in-frame ones, dropping some. This sample has around 150,000 clones, with roughly 80% found just once. As concerns this clone: What it binds is unknown.

The source material was PBMCs. The origin of this receptor is a young man in good health and CMV-seropositive. This chain connects TRBV25-1 to TRBJ2-3; 7 bases fit TRBD1. The chain's CDR3 is CASSERGRGTDTQYF. CDR3 coding DNA: TGTGCCAGCAGTGAAAGGGGGCGAGGCACAGATACGCAGTATTTT. The full variable domain, completed using reference TRBV25-1 and TRBJ2-3, is EADIYQTPRYLVIGTGKKITLECSQTMGHDKMYWYQQDPGMELHLIHYSYGVNSTEKGDLSSESTVSRIRTEHFPLTLESARPSHTSQYLCASSERGRGTDTQYFGPGTRLTVL.